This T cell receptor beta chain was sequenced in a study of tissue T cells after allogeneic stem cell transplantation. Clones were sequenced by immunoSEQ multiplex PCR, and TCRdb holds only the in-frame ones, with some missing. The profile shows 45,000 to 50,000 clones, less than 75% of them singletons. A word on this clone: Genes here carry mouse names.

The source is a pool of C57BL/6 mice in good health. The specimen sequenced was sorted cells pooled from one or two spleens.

This CDR3 is CASGDAEGQGEQYF. The sequenced part of the CDR3 DNA is TGTGCCAGCGGTGATGCAGAGGGACAGGGGGAACAGTAC. The chain links TRBV13-2 to TRBJ2-7, with 10 bases fitting TRBD1. The read gets to within 1 residue of the CDR3 end, and the germline J gene fills in the rest. CDR1 is NNHNN, CDR2 SYGAGS, per germline (reference sequence). The V segment lost 0 bases and the J segment 7 bases; nucleotides outside the gene matches: 4. The CDR3 covers 14 residues.